This passage covers 13 T cell receptor beta chains from one sample sequenced in a study of human T cells and chemical hapten exposure. Documented time point: pre-sensitization, week 0. Treatment noted: therapeutic diphenylcyclopropenone sensitization with weekly scalp DPC. TCRdb reprocessed the RACE reads via MiXCR and lists one record per CDR3 protein. The profile shows approximately 370,000 distinct CDR3 sequences, approximately 5.8% of them singletons. The specimen comprised whole blood, sampled in connection with sensitization to the hapten diphenylcyclopropenone (DPC). Receptors were obtained from a woman between 18 and 29 years old with alopecia areata. Some clones in this sample may be carry-over from other donors' samples.

V gene TRBV27 combines with J gene TRBJ1-3; D perhaps matches TRBD1 (5 bases). CDR1 and CDR2 (germline): MNHEY, SMNVEV (reference sequence). Between the trimmed V and J ends, which lost 8 bases and 0 bases, there was a span of 20 bases. This CDR3 has 17 amino acids. CDR3 coding DNA: TGTGCCAGCGGCAGCAGGGAGCAGATACTCTCTGGAAACACCATATATTTT. It encodes CASGSREQILSGNTIYF.

A few counts support this clonotype. This sequence joins TRBV6-2 or TRBV6-3 and TRBJ1-2; 7 nucleotides align to TRBD1. Germline trimming cut 7 bases from V and 1 base from J; bases unmatched to any gene: 6. The CDR3 has 14 amino acids. The germline V gene encodes CDR1 MNHEY and CDR2 SVGEGT. The DNA for the CDR3 is TGTGCCAGCATCGGACAGGCCAATAACTATGGCTACACCTTC. Amino acids: CASIGQANNYGYTF.

This chain uses TRBV10-3 with TRBJ2-3; TRBD1 or TRBD2 may be the D gene (5 bases each). This CDR3 has 14 amino acids. Germline V gene lookup returns CDR1 ENHRY and CDR2 SYGVKD. V was pared by 6 bases and J by 2 bases, with 12 bases between. CDR3 DNA sequence: TGTGCCATCAGCCGGGACGGTACCACAGATACGCAGTATTTT. The encoded protein is CAISRDGTTDTQYF.

The V call is TRBV5-1, the J call TRBJ1-1, with 10 positions matching TRBD1. CDR3 length equals 14 residues. Germline values: CDR1 SGHRS, CDR2 YFSETQ. The V and J ends lost 3 bases and 5 bases, in that order; junction bases with no gene match: 4. The CDR3 loop reads CASSSTGGWTEAFF. CDR3 sequence (DNA): TGCGCCAGCAGCTCGACAGGGGGCTGGACTGAAGCTTTCTTT. The whole variable domain, filled in from reference TRBV5-1 and TRBJ1-1, reads KAGVTQTPRYLIKTRGQQVTLSCSPISGHRSVSWYQQTPGQGLQFLFEYFSETQRNKGNFPGRFSGRQFSNSRSEMNVSTLELGDSALYLCASSSTGGWTEAFFGQGTRLTVV.

The CDR3: CATSRDSRTGRNYGYTF. The CDR3 DNA is TGTGCCACCAGCAGAGATTCAAGGACAGGGAGGAACTATGGCTACACCTTC. V and J are TRBV15 and TRBJ1-2, with 8 positions matching TRBD1. Germline CDR1 reads LNHNV; CDR2 reads YYDKDF (reference sequence). V shed 0 bases, J shed 2 bases, and the junction held 8 bases outside the gene matches. CDR3 length: 17 amino acids.

This clonotype was found many times. The chain employs TRBV24-1 and TRBJ2-1, with a tentative D call TRBD1 (6 bases). V shed 3 bases and J shed 4 bases, with 12 bases lying between them. This CDR3 comprises 15 residues. Germline V gene lookup returns CDR1 KGHDR and CDR2 SFDVKD. As DNA, the CDR3 is TGTGCCACCAGTGATCCTCGGACAGCTTACAATGAGCAGTTCTTC. Amino acids: CATSDPRTAYNEQFF.

This clonotype occurred many times. The chain employs TRBV27 and TRBJ1-4; perhaps TRBD1 as D (5 bases). Germline CDR1 and CDR2: MNHEY and SMNVEV (reference sequence). With 10 bases removed from V and 8 bases from J, the gap between germline ends came to 20 bases. This CDR3 is 14 amino acids long. The CDR3 bases are TGTGCCACCTCCAAGGGACGAGCGGGCGAAAAACTGTTTTTT. Translating gives CATSKGRAGEKLFF.

This clonotype was picked up many times. V gene TRBV4-2 combines with J gene TRBJ2-7; a possible D gene is TRBD2 (6 bases). The CDR3 sequence is 16 residues long. Trimming stripped 0 bases from V and 0 bases from J, with 12 bases between. Germline V gene sequence: CDR1 LGHNA, CDR2 YNFKEQ. CDR3 region: CASSQDLAGPSYEQYF. CDR3 bases: TGTGCCAGCAGCCAAGATCTGGCGGGGCCCTCCTACGAGCAGTACTTC.

This clonotype was seen only a few times. V usage is TRBV10-3 and J usage is TRBJ2-5, with a tentative D call TRBD2 (5 bases). This CDR3 comprises 14 residues. The germline gives CDR1 ENHRY, CDR2 SYGVKD. Deletions cut 4 bases from V and 2 bases from J, with 11 bases between. As DNA, the CDR3 is TGTGCCATCAGTGGGTCGGACTTACAAGAGACCCAGTACTTC. Amino acid sequence: CAISGSDLQETQYF.

The gene calls are TRBV10-3 and TRBJ2-2; D possibly corresponds to TRBD1 (6 bases). Germline-derived CDR1 and CDR2 are ENHRY and SYGVKD. The ends were cut back, 10 bases at V and 2 bases at J, with 14 bases in the middle. The length of the CDR3 is 14 residues. This chain's CDR3 is CATLRDINTGELFF. CDR3 in DNA: TGTGCCACACTCCGGGACATAAACACCGGGGAGCTGTTTTTT.

This clonotype was seen a handful of times. The rearrangement joins TRBV4-1 to TRBJ1-2; 7 bases are shared with TRBD1. This CDR3 is built from 15 residues. CDR1 is MGHRA and CDR2 is YSYEKL in the germline V gene. The V and J ends lost 0 bases and 2 bases, in that order; junction bases with no gene match: 3. CDR3 coding DNA: TGCGCCAGCAGCCAAGATCTGGACAGGAACTATGGCTACACCTTC. Translation gives CASSQDLDRNYGYTF.

This chain connects TRBV29-1 to TRBJ1-1; D gene ambiguous. Per germline, CDR1 SQVTM and CDR2 ANQGSEA. V was pared by 7 bases and J by 4 bases, with 13 bases between. The CDR3 length is 12 residues. The CDR3 DNA sequence: TGCAGCGGTAACCTTCGGGGCACTGAAGCTTTCTTT. It specifies CSGNLRGTEAFF.

This clonotype was seen at least ten times. The rearrangement joins TRBV11-2 to TRBJ2-3; D gene uncertain. Trimming stripped 4 bases from V and 4 bases from J, with 15 bases between. The germline V gene has CDR1 SGHAT and CDR2 FQNNGV. The CDR3 is made up of 15 amino acids. The CDR3 region is CASSSLGYTSDTQYF. The CDR3 bases are TGTGCCAGCAGCTCCCTCGGCTACACTTCAGATACGCAGTATTTT.